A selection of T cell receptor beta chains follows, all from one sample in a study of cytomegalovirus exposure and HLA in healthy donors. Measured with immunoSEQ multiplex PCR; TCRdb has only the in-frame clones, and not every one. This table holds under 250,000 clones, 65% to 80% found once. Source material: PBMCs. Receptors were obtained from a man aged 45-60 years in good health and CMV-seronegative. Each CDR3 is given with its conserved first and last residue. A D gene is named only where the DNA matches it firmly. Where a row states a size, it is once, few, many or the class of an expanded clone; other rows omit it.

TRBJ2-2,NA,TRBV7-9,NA,TGTGCCAGCAGCCCTCCCGACAGACCAAACACCGGGGAGCTGTTTTTT,CASSPPDRPNTGELFF
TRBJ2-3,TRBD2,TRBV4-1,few,TGCGCCAGCAGCCACTCTAGCGGGAGGGGCACAGATACGCAGTATTTT,CASSHSSGRGTDTQYF
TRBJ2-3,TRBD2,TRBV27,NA,TGTGCCAGCAGTTTTACTAGCGGGAGTCGAGTGGCAGATACGCAGTATTTT,CASSFTSGSRVADTQYF
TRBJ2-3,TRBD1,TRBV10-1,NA,TGCGCCAGCAGGAGGGACAGGGATGCAGATACGCAGTATTTT,CASRRDRDADTQYF
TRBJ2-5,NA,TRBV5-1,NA,TGCGCCAGCTCCCCTGGACAGTTACAAGAGACCCAGTACTTC,CASSPGQLQETQYF
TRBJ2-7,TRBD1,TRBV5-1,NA,TGCGCCAGCAGCGCGGGACAGGGATACGAGCAGTACTTC,CASSAGQGYEQYF
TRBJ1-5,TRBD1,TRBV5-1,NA,TGCGCCAGCAGCTTGGTCCCCTCGGGACAGGGAGGATCAAATCAGCCCCAGCATTTT,CASSLVPSGQGGSNQPQHF
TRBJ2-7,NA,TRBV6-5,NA,TGTGCCAGCAGTTACTCGAACAGGCGCTCCTACGAGCAGTACTTC,CASSYSNRRSYEQYF
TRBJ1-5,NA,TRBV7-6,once,TGTGCCAGCAGCAGTACACGGGATCAGCCCCAGCATTTT,CASSSTRDQPQHF
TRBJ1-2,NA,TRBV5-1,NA,TGCGCCAGCAGCTTGGGTAGGGGGTCCTATGGCTACACCTTC,CASSLGRGSYGYTF
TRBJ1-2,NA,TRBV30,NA,TGTGCCTGGAGTGTAAATAGGGGCGATGGCTACACCTTC,CAWSVNRGDGYTF
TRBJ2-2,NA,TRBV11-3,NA,TGTGCCAGCAGCCCTCAGGGACTCACCGGGGAGCTGTTTTTT,CASSPQGLTGELFF
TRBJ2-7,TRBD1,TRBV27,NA,TGTGCCAGCAGTTTCTTCGGGACAGGGCTCTACGAGCAGTACTTC,CASSFFGTGLYEQYF
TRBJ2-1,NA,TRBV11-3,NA,TGTGCCAGCAGCGAAGGTGGGGTAGCGGATTACAATGAGCAGTTCTTC,CASSEGGVADYNEQFF
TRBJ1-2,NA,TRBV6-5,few,TGTGCCAGCAGTTACGGAGAGGGAGGGTATGGCTACACCTTC,CASSYGEGGYGYTF
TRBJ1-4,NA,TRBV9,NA,TGTGCCAGCAGCGTAGTGCCAGGTGAAAAACTGTTTTTT,CASSVVPGEKLFF
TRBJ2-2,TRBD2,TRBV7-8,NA,TGTGCCAGCAGCCTAACCATAGCGGGGGACACCGGGGAGCTGTTTTTT,CASSLTIAGDTGELFF
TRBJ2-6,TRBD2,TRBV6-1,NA,TGTGCCAGCAGTGTTAGCGGGAGGCTCTCTGGGGCCAACGTCCTGACTTTC,CASSVSGRLSGANVLTF
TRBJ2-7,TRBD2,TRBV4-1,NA,TGCGCCAGCAGCCAAACTAGCGGACCACCCTACGAGCAGTACTTC,CASSQTSGPPYEQYF
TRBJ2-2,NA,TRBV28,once,TGTGCCAGCCTTAGGCGGTCCGGGGAGCTGTTTTTT,CASLRRSGELFF
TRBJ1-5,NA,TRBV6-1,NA,TGTGCCAGCAGTGTGGTAGTCAGCAATCAGCCCCAGCATTTT,CASSVVVSNQPQHF
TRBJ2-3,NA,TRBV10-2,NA,TGCGCCAGCTATCTCTCCAGAGGCAGGGCCACAGATACGCAGTATTTT,CASYLSRGRATDTQYF
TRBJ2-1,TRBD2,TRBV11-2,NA,TGTGCCAGCAGCTTTTTCCGACTAGCGGGAGGGCAATATGAGCAGTTCTTC,CASSFFRLAGGQYEQFF
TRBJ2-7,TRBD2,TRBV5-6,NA,TGTGCCAGCAGCGTGGGACTAGCGGGACCCTACGAGCAGTACTTC,CASSVGLAGPYEQYF
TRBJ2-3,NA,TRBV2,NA,TGTGCCAGCAGTGTCGAGATCATGGGGAGAGTAGCCCGCACAGATACGCAGTATTTT,CASSVEIMGRVARTDTQYF
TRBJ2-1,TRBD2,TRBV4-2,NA,TGTGCCAGCAGCCAAGAAGGGGGACTAGCGGGGTCCTACAATGAGCAGTTCTTC,CASSQEGGLAGSYNEQFF
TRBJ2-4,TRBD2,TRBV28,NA,TGTGCCATTTTGGGGGGGAACATTCAGTACTTC,CAILGGNIQYF
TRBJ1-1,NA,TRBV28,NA,TGTGCCAGCAGTTCCCAAAGGACAGCGAACACTGAAGCTTTCTTT,CASSSQRTANTEAFF
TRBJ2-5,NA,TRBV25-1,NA,TGTGCCAGCATCCCGCTAGGAGGACAAGAGACCCAGTACTTC,CASIPLGGQETQYF
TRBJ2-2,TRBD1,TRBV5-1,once,TGCGCCAGCAGCAACAGGGGGCATCCGGAGCTGTTTTTT,CASSNRGHPELFF
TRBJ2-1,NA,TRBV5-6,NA,TGTGCCAGCAGCTTCCGGGACACCTTGGGGAATGAGCAGTTCTTC,CASSFRDTLGNEQFF
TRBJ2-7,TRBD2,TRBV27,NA,TGTGCCAGCAGTCGACAGGCTAGCGGGAGCTACGAGCAGTACTTC,CASSRQASGSYEQYF
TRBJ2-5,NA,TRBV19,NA,TGTGCCAGTAGTAGCAGGGACCAAGAGACCCAGTACTTC,CASSSRDQETQYF
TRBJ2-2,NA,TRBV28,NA,TGTGCCAGCAGTTTATTCGGGAACACCGGGGAGCTGTTTTTT,CASSLFGNTGELFF
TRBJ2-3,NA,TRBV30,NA,TGTGCCTGGAGTAGCCGGGACTTAGGAACAGATACGCAGTATTTT,CAWSSRDLGTDTQYF
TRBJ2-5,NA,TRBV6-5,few,TGTGCCAGCAGTCCTCAAAATCGGGCCCAGTACTTC,CASSPQNRAQYF
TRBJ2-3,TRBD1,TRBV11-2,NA,TGTGCCAGCAGCCCGAGGACAGGACTTACGCAGTATTTT,CASSPRTGLTQYF